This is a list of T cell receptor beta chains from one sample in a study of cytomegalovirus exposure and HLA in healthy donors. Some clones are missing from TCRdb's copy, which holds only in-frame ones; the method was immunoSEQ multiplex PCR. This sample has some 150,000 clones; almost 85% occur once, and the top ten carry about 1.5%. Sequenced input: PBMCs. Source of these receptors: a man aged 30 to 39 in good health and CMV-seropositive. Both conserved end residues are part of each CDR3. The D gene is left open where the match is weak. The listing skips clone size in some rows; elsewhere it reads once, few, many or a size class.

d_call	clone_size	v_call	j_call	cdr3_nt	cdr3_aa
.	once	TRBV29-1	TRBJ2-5	TGCAGCGTTAGTGGGGCAGAGACCCAGTACTTC	CSVSGAETQYF
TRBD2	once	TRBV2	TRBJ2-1	TGTGCCAGCAGCCCGATGCCGGGACTAGCGGACAAATTAGACAATGAGCAGTTCTTC	CASSPMPGLADKLDNEQFF
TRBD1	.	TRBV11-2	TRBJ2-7	TGTGCCAGCAGCCGAAGGACAGGGAGAGGCGACGAGCAGTACTTC	CASSRRTGRGDEQYF
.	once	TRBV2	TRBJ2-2	TGTGCCAGCAGTGGACAGGTTAAGGACACCGGGGAGCTGTTTTTT	CASSGQVKDTGELFF
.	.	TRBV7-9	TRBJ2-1	TGTGCCAGCAGCTCCCCCAGCCATCTAGCGCCGAGCTCCTACAATGAGCAGTTCTTC	CASSSPSHLAPSSYNEQFF
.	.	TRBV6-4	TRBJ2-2	TGTGCCAGCAGTTCAGAAGCCGGGGAGCTGTTTTTT	CASSSEAGELFF
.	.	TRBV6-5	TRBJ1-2	TGTGCCAGCAGTTATTGGGGCCGGCTGCGTAACGATGGCTACACCTTC	CASSYWGRLRNDGYTF
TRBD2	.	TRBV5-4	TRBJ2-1	TGTGCCAGCAGCGTAGAAAGGACTAGCGGGAGGAACAATGAGCAGTTCTTC	CASSVERTSGRNNEQFF
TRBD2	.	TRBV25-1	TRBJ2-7	TGTGCCAGCAGTGAACTAGCGGTACAAAACGAGCAGTACTTC	CASSELAVQNEQYF
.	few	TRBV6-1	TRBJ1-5	TGTGCCAGCAGTGGCCCCAGGGTTAATCAGCCCCAGCATTTT	CASSGPRVNQPQHF
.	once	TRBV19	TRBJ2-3	TGTGCCAGTAGTATTTCAGGGAACACAGATACGCAGTATTTT	CASSISGNTDTQYF
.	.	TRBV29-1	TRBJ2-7	TGCAGCGCCTGGGGTCAGGGGTTGTACGAGCAGTACTTC	CSAWGQGLYEQYF
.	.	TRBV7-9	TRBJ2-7	TGTTCCAGCAGCTTATCGGGTTACGAGCAGTACTTC	CSSSLSGYEQYF
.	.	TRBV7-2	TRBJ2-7	TGTGCCAGCAGCCCCAGCTCCTACGAGCAGTACTTC	CASSPSSYEQYF
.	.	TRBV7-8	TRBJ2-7	TGTGCCAGCAGCGCAAGGAGGGACTTCCCCTACGAGCAGTACTTC	CASSARRDFPYEQYF
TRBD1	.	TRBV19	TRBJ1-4	TGTGCCAGTTCGGGACAGAACGATGAAAAACTGTTTTTT	CASSGQNDEKLFF
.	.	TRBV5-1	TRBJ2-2	TGCGCCAGCAGCTTGGACGTCGCGAGGGGGGAGCTGTTTTTT	CASSLDVARGELFF
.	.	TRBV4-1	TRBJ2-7	TGCGCCAGCAGCCAAGTTGCGGGCAGGGACTACGAGCAGTACTTC	CASSQVAGRDYEQYF
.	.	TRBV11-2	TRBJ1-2	TGTGCCAGCAGCTTCCTACGGGGGGACTATGGCTACACCTTC	CASSFLRGDYGYTF
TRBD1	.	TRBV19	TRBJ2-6	TGTGCCAGTAGTTTACGGACAGGGAGGTCTGGGGCCAACGTCCTGACTTTC	CASSLRTGRSGANVLTF
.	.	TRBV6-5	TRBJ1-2	TGTGCCAGCAGCCGAGAGATCCTGACTAAGGGCTACACCTTC	CASSREILTKGYTF